These 18 T cell receptor beta chains originate from one sample sequenced in a study of T cell clonality in common variable immunodeficiency. Sequencing used immunoSEQ multiplex PCR; TCRdb keeps in-frame clones, though not all of them. The sample contains about 66,000 clones, none occurring once; around 1.6% lies in the top ten. The specimen was peripheral blood mononuclear cells. These receptor sequences come from a person between 18 and 75 years old in good health.

This clone turned up a few times. The missing CDR3 end, 3 residues past where the read stops, is filled in from the germline J gene. The J gene is TRBJ2-1, the V gene TRBV10-2; 11 bases match TRBD2. The trim removed 7 bases at V and 9 bases at J, leaving 8 bases unmatched. CDR3 length: 14 amino acids. Germline V CDR1 and CDR2: WSHSY, SAAADI. The sequenced part of the CDR3 DNA is TGCGCCAGCATTACGACTAGCGGGATGTTTGAG. This codes for CASITTSGMFE. The entire CDR3 reads CASITTSGMFEQFF.

The sample holds many counts of this clone. The missing CDR3 end, 3 residues past where the read stops, is filled in from the germline J gene. The chain is built from TRBV19 and TRBJ2-1; TRBD2 agrees at 10 bases. V was clipped by 3 bases and J by 4 bases; unmatched bases: 3. Germline CDR1 LNHDA, CDR2 SQIVND (reference sequence). The CDR3 consists of 15 residues. The CDR3 bases that were read are TGTGCCAGTAGTATGAAAGCGGGAGGGTACAATGAG. This gives the protein CASSMKAGGYNE. The entire CDR3 reads CASSMKAGGYNEQFF.

This clone was detected ten times or more. Read data end 3 residues before the CDR3 end; the end is taken from the germline J gene. The chain has TRBV5-1 and TRBJ2-1, with 13 bases matching TRBD2. Trimming cost V 3 bases and J 4 bases; bases outside gene matches: 4. The germline V gene encodes CDR1 SGHRS and CDR2 YFSETQ. The CDR3 spans 16 residues. CDR3 sequence reads: CASSWGLAGNYNEQFF. The covered CDR3 bases are TGCGCCAGCAGCTGGGGACTAGCGGGAAATTACAATGAG.

There are many counts of this clone. The sequenced fragment ends 3 residues before the CDR3 boundary, so the rest is inferred from the germline J gene. The chain combines TRBV19 with TRBJ2-3, with 11 bases that match TRBD2. The germline V gene has CDR1 LNHDA and CDR2 SQIVND (reference sequence). With 8 bases clipped from V and 3 bases from J, the junction kept 13 bases outside the gene matches. The CDR3 covers 17 residues. CDR3 amino acids: CASSVAETSGTTDTQYF. CDR3 bases read: TGTGCCAGTTCCGTAGCCGAGACTAGCGGGACTACAGATACG.

This clone has at least ten counts. Coverage ceases 3 residues before the CDR3 finishes, and the germline J gene fills in the end. The V and J genes are TRBV5-1 and TRBJ2-1; TRBD1 aligns across 7 bases. Unmatched junction bases numbered 11, after V lost 7 bases and J lost 1 base. The CDR3 runs 16 residues. Per germline, CDR1 SGHRS and CDR2 YFSETQ. CDR3 residues: CASRMSGTVSYNEQFF. The part of the CDR3 DNA that was read is TGCGCCAGCCGGATGTCCGGGACAGTATCCTACAATGAG.

This clone was seen many times. The read is 3 residues too short to cover the CDR3 end, so that end is filled in from the germline J gene. The chain combines TRBV5-1 with TRBJ2-5; 8 nucleotides align to TRBD2. Germline CDR1 and CDR2: SGHRS and YFSETQ. The junction had 5 bases not matched to a gene; V was cut back by 2 bases and J by 2 bases. CDR3 length equals 15 residues. Partial CDR3 DNA: TGCGCCAGCAGCTTCGACGGGAGGGGGCAAGAGACC. Its translation: CASSFDGRGQET. From start to end, the CDR3 is CASSFDGRGQETQYF.

There are a few counts of this clone. The CDR3 end is not reached by the read, which stops 3 residues before it; the germline J gene fills it in. The J gene is TRBJ2-5, the V gene TRBV5-1; 8 positions match TRBD2. Germline CDR1 reads SGHRS; CDR2 reads YFSETQ. The J segment lost 2 bases and the V segment lost 7 bases, leaving 13 bases of the junction unmatched. The CDR3 consists of 16 residues. CDR3 DNA (partial): TGCGCCAGCGGAAGTGGAAGTACTAGCGGTCAAGAGACC. Translation gives CASGSGSTSGQET. The CDR3 in its entirety is CASGSGSTSGQETQYF.

This clone has at least ten counts. The read gets to within 3 residues of the CDR3 end, and the germline J gene fills in the rest. This chain connects TRBV28 to TRBJ2-7, with 8 nucleotides matching TRBD1. The CDR3 is made up of 14 amino acids. J lost 6 bases, V lost 4 bases, and 8 bases had no gene match. The germline V gene has CDR1 MDHEN and CDR2 SYDVKM. CDR3 sequence reads: CASSSSGGWGEQYF. The part of the CDR3 DNA that was read is TGTGCCAGCAGTTCCTCAGGGGGCTGGGGCGAG. Looking up the rest from reference TRBV28 and TRBJ2-7 gives the full variable domain: DVKVTQSSRYLVKRTGEKVFLECVQDMDHENMFWYRQDPGLGLRLIYFSYDVKMKEKGDIPEGYSVSREKKERFSLILESASTNQTSMYLCASSSSGGWGEQYFGPGTRLTVT.

The sample holds many counts of this clone. The read ends 3 residues before the CDR3 terminus; that terminus is restored from the germline J gene. The rearrangement joins TRBV18 to TRBJ2-7; D ambiguous. There are 14 residues in the CDR3. Germline assignment: CDR1 KGHSH and CDR2 LQKENI. Trimming cost V 0 bases and J 3 bases, with 9 bases left between them. CDR3 residues: CASSPPITSYEQYF. The DNA read from the CDR3 is TGTGCCAGCTCACCACCTATAACCAGCTACGAG. Full variable domain (rest looked up from reference TRBV18 and TRBJ2-7): NAGVMQNPRHLVRRRGQEARLRCSPMKGHSHVYWYRQLPEEGLKFMVYLQKENIIDESGMPKERFSAEFPKEGPSILRIQQVVRGDSAAYFCASSPPITSYEQYFGPGTRLTVT.

The table lists this clone with many counts. Read sequence stops 3 residues before the CDR3 end, and the germline J gene provides the missing end. This chain joins TRBV14 and TRBJ2-1, with D perhaps TRBD2 (5 bases). With 6 bases removed from V and 0 bases from J, the gap between germline ends came to 9 bases. CDR1 is SGHDN, CDR2 FVKESK, per germline. This CDR3 has 14 amino acids. The CDR3 bases that were read are TGTGCCAGCAGTGGACTTCCCTCCTACAATGAG. This translates into CASSGLPSYNE. The complete CDR3 protein is CASSGLPSYNEQFF.

This clone was picked up many times. The read comes to an end 3 residues before the CDR3 does, leaving the germline J gene to fill in the end. The J gene is TRBJ2-1, the V gene TRBV7-8; tentative D call: TRBD2 (6 bases). CDR1 SGHVS and CDR2 FQNEAQ come from the germline V gene. Trimming pared 5 bases from V and 0 bases from J, leaving 17 bases between. This CDR3 is built from 17 residues. The CDR3 bases that were read are TGTGCCAGCAGCCCACAAGGTGCTAGCGCCTCCTACAATGAG. It encodes CASSPQGASASYNE. The full-length CDR3 reads as CASSPQGASASYNEQFF.

This clone has a count of ten or more. The read terminates 3 residues before the CDR3 end, so the remaining end is supplied by the germline J gene. The V gene is TRBV28, the J gene TRBJ2-3; TRBD2 matches 14 bases. The CDR3 loop spans 16 amino acids. Per the germline V gene, CDR1 is MDHEN and CDR2 is SYDVKM. Trimming at V came to 4 bases and at J to 5 bases, leaving 5 bases not matched to a gene. CDR3 protein: CASSSGLAGGGDTQYF. The DNA read from the CDR3 is TGTGCCAGCAGTTCCGGACTAGCGGGAGGAGGAGATACG.

This clone has a count of ten or more. The CDR3 end lies 3 residues beyond the end of the read and is filled in from the germline J gene. The chain carries TRBV2 and TRBJ2-1; D is unclear. Germline values: CDR1 SNHLY, CDR2 FYNNEI. CDR3 length equals 15 residues. V lost 7 bases, J lost 0 bases, and 13 bases lay in between. The CDR3 bases that were read are TGTGCCAGCAAGGTTGATTCAAGCTCCTACAATGAG. This sequence encodes CASKVDSSSYNE. The entire CDR3 protein reads CASKVDSSSYNEQFF.

This clone was seen ten or more times. The read gets to within 3 residues of the CDR3 end, and the germline J gene fills in the rest. The chain recombines TRBV20-1 with TRBJ2-4, with 8 bases that match TRBD1. The germline CDR1 and CDR2 sequences are DFQATT and SNEGSKA (reference sequence). J gave up 5 bases and V 4 bases, and 7 bases lay outside the gene matches. The CDR3 sequence is 14 residues long. The CDR3 DNA, read in part, is TGCAGTGCTACCAGACAGGGGCGGGAAAACATT. Translating gives CSATRQGRENI. The whole CDR3 is CSATRQGRENIQYF.

The sample holds many counts of this clone. The CDR3 extends 3 residues past the end of the read, so its final part is completed from the germline J gene. The J gene is TRBJ2-5, the V gene TRBV20-1; 11 bases match TRBD2. With 4 bases clipped from V and 4 bases from J, the junction kept 5 bases outside the gene matches. This CDR3 is 14 amino acids long. Looked up from germline, CDR1 is DFQATT and CDR2 is SNEGSKA (reference sequence). The CDR3 DNA, read in part, is TGCAGTGCTACCTCCGGACTAGCGGGAGAGACC. Its protein is CSATSGLAGET. The CDR3 in its entirety is CSATSGLAGETQYF.

In this sample, this clone turned up many times. The read ends 3 residues shy of where the CDR3 ends; the end is completed using the germline J gene. The V and J genes are TRBV28 and TRBJ1-2; D is unresolved. Germline V gene sequence: CDR1 MDHEN, CDR2 SYDVKM. Trimming took 5 bases from V and 4 from J, leaving 20 bases between them. The CDR3 has 16 residues. CDR3 bases read: TGTGCCAGCAGTCGACCGGAGCTGGGTTCGGGCTATGGC. Its protein is CASSRPELGSGYG. The entire CDR3 sequence reads CASSRPELGSGYGYTF.

The table lists this clone with many counts. The read comes to an end 3 residues before the CDR3 does, leaving the germline J gene to fill in the end. This sequence joins TRBV7-2 and TRBJ1-1; D is possibly TRBD1 (6 bases). Germline lookup yields CDR1 SGHTA and CDR2 FQGNSA. The CDR3 runs 14 residues. Trimming pared 4 bases from V and 0 bases from J, leaving 9 bases between. CDR3 in amino acids: CASSWTAMNTEAFF. CDR3 DNA, as far as it was read: TGTGCCAGCAGCTGGACAGCTATGAACACTGAA.

This clone was counted ten times or more. The read falls 3 residues short of the CDR3 end, and the missing part is taken from the germline J gene. This chain uses TRBV30 with TRBJ2-5; 11 bases line up with TRBD2. The CDR3 extends over 14 amino acids. Germline V CDR1 and CDR2: GTSNPN, SVGIG (reference sequence). The junction had 1 base not matched to a gene; V was cut back by 0 bases and J by 4 bases. The CDR3 loop is CAWSVGLAGETQYF. The covered CDR3 bases are TGTGCCTGGAGTGTAGGACTAGCGGGAGAGACC. The complete variable domain, with remaining parts taken from reference TRBV30 and TRBJ2-5, reads SQTIHQWPATLVQPVGSPLSLECTVEGTSNPNLYWYRQAAGRGLQLLFYSVGIGQISSEVPQNLSASRPQDRQFILSSKKLLLSDSGFYLCAWSVGLAGETQYFGPGTRLLVL.